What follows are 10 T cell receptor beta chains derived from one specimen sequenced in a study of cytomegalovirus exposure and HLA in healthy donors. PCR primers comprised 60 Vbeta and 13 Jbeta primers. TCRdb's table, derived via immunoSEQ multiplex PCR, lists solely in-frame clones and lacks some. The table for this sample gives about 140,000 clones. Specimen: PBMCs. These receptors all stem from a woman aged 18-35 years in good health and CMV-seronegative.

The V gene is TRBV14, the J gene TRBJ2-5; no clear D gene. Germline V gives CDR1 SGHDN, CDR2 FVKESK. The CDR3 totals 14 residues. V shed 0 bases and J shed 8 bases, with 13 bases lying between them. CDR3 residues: CASSQDMYSGTQYF. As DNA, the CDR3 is TGTGCCAGCAGCCAAGATATGTACTCCGGTACCCAGTACTTC.

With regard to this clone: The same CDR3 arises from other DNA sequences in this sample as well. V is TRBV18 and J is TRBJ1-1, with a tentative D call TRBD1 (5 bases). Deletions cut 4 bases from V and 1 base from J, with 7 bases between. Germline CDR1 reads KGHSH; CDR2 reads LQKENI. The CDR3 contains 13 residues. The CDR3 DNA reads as TGTGCCAGCTCACAAGGGGAGAACACTGAAGCTTTCTTT. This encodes CASSQGENTEAFF.

CDR3 in DNA: TGTGCCAGTAGTTCCTGGGACAGGGCTCCCTACGAGCAGTACTTC. It specifies CASSSWDRAPYEQYF. The rearrangement joins TRBV19 to TRBJ2-7, with 9 bases lining up with TRBD1. The CDR3 consists of 15 residues. Germline V gene data show CDR1 as LNHDA and CDR2 as SQIVND (reference sequence). J was trimmed by 2 bases and V by 5 bases; bases with no gene match: 7.

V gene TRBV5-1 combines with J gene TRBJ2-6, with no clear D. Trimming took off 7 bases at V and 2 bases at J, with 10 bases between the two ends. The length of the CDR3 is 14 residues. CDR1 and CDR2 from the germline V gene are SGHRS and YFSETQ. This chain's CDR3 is CASHGSPGANVLTF. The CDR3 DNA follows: TGCGCCAGCCACGGGTCCCCTGGGGCCAACGTCCTGACTTTC.

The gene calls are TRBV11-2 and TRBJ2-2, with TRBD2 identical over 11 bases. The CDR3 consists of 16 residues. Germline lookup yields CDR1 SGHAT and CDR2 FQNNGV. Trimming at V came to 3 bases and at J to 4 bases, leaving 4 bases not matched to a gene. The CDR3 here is CASSFTSGRVTGELFF. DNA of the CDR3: TGTGCCAGCAGCTTTACTAGCGGGAGAGTCACCGGGGAGCTGTTTTTT.

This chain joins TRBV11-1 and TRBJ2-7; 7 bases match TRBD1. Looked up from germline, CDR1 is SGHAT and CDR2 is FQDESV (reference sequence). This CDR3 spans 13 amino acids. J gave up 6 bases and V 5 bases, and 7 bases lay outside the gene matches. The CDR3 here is CASSQDRFLEQYV. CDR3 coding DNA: TGTGCCAGCAGCCAGGACAGGTTTCTCGAGCAGTACGTC.

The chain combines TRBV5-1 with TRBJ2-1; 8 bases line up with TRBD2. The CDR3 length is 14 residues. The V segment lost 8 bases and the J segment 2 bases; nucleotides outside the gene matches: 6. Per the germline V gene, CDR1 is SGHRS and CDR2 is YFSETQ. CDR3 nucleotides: TGCGCCAGTTCCCCGGGACTAGCCTACAATGAGCAGTTCTTC. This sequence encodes CASSPGLAYNEQFF.

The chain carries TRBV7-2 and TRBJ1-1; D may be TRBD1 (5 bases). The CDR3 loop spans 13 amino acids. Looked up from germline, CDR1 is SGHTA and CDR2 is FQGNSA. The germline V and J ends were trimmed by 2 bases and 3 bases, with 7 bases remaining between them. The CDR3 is CASSLQGYTEAFF. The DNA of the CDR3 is TGTGCCAGCAGCTTACAGGGCTACACTGAAGCTTTCTTT.

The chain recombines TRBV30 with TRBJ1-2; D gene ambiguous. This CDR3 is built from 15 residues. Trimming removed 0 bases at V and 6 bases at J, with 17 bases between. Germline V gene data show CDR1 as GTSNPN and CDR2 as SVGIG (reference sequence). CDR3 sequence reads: CAWSVRMSRGDGYTF. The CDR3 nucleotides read TGTGCCTGGAGTGTAAGGATGTCCCGGGGAGATGGCTACACCTTC. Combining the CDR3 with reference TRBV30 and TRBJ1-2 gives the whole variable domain SQTIHQWPATLVQPVGSPLSLECTVEGTSNPNLYWYRQAAGRGLQLLFYSVGIGQISSEVPQNLSASRPQDRQFILSSKKLLLSDSGFYLCAWSVRMSRGDGYTFGSGTRLTVV.

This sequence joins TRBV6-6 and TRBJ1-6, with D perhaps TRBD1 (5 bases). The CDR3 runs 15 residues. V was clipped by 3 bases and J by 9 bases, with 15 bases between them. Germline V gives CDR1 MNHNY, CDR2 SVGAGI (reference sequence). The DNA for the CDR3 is TGTGCCAGCAGTTATGTCCAGGGTCTTGGTTCACCCCTCCACTTT. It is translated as CASSYVQGLGSPLHF.